The rows below give T cell receptor beta chains drawn from one sample of a study of blood T cells in healthy people across ages. MiXCR, run by TCRdb on the 5' RACE reads, gives a single entry per CDR3 protein. This table has 600,000 or so distinct CDR3 sequences, under 25% appearing once. The sequenced material came from blood. These receptors were collected from a man aged 70-80 years in good health. CDR3s include the opening cysteine and the closing phenylalanine or tryptophan. A D gene is named only where the DNA matches it firmly. The size field is filled for only some rows; it gives once, few, many or a size class.

D gene: NA; V gene: TRBV7-2; clone size: NA; J gene: TRBJ2-1; CDR3 protein: CASTKSGDPSSYNEQFF; CDR3 DNA: TGTGCCAGCACCAAATCCGGGGATCCGAGCTCCTACAATGAGCAGTTCTTC
D gene: NA; V gene: TRBV11-1; clone size: NA; J gene: TRBJ2-5; CDR3 protein: CASSSDGEETQYF; CDR3 DNA: TGTGCCAGCAGCTCCGACGGCGAAGAGACCCAGTACTTC
D gene: TRBD1; V gene: TRBV20-1; clone size: NA; J gene: TRBJ2-3; CDR3 protein: CSAHSSGQGTDTQYF; CDR3 DNA: TGCAGTGCGCACTCCTCGGGACAGGGGACAGATACGCAGTATTTT
D gene: NA; V gene: TRBV20-1; clone size: few; J gene: TRBJ2-1; CDR3 protein: CSARVLENNEQFF; CDR3 DNA: TGCAGTGCTAGAGTACTAGAAAACAATGAGCAGTTCTTC
D gene: TRBD2; V gene: TRBV12-3/TRBV12-4; clone size: NA; J gene: TRBJ2-3; CDR3 protein: CASSSGRGDAQYF; CDR3 DNA: TGTGCCAGCAGTAGCGGGAGAGGGGATGCGCAGTATTTT
D gene: NA; V gene: TRBV18; clone size: few; J gene: TRBJ1-1; CDR3 protein: CASSPRDTNTEAFF; CDR3 DNA: TGTGCCAGCTCACCCCGGGACACAAACACTGAAGCTTTCTTT
D gene: TRBD1; V gene: TRBV7-8; clone size: medium-sized; J gene: TRBJ1-1; CDR3 protein: CASSSLYLQGGSLVAEAFF; CDR3 DNA: TGTGCCAGCAGCTCACTTTATCTCCAGGGGGGGTCCCTTGTCGCTGAAGCTTTCTTT
D gene: NA; V gene: TRBV12-3/TRBV12-4; clone size: NA; J gene: TRBJ1-1; CDR3 protein: CASSLGNQNTEAFF; CDR3 DNA: TGTGCCAGCAGTTTGGGAAACCAGAACACTGAAGCTTTCTTT
D gene: NA; V gene: TRBV5-1; clone size: NA; J gene: TRBJ2-7; CDR3 protein: CASSLGHRDVGEQYF; CDR3 DNA: TGCGCCAGCAGCCTGGGCCACCGGGATGTTGGCGAGCAGTACTTC
D gene: NA; V gene: TRBV19; clone size: few; J gene: TRBJ1-2; CDR3 protein: CATRGLAGYGYTF; CDR3 DNA: TGTGCCACACGGGGTTTGGCGGGCTATGGCTACACCTTC
D gene: NA; V gene: TRBV6-1; clone size: NA; J gene: TRBJ1-4; CDR3 protein: CASRDRAGEGKLFF; CDR3 DNA: TGTGCCAGCAGGGACCGGGCCGGCGAGGGTAAACTGTTTTTT
D gene: TRBD1; V gene: TRBV2; clone size: NA; J gene: TRBJ2-2; CDR3 protein: CASRRDRGLGGELFF; CDR3 DNA: TGTGCCAGCAGGCGGGACAGGGGGCTTGGCGGGGAGCTGTTTTTT
D gene: NA; V gene: TRBV14; clone size: NA; J gene: TRBJ2-2; CDR3 protein: CASSQAWGSPGELFF; CDR3 DNA: TGTGCCAGCAGCCAGGCCTGGGGGAGCCCCGGGGAGCTGTTTTTT
D gene: NA; V gene: TRBV12-5; clone size: NA; J gene: TRBJ2-3; CDR3 protein: CASATSGTDTQYF; CDR3 DNA: TGTGCTAGTGCCACCTCTGGCACAGATACGCAGTATTTT
D gene: TRBD1; V gene: TRBV7-9; clone size: NA; J gene: TRBJ1-5; CDR3 protein: CASSSGQDSNQPQHF; CDR3 DNA: TGTGCCAGCAGCTCCGGACAGGATAGCAATCAGCCCCAGCATTTT